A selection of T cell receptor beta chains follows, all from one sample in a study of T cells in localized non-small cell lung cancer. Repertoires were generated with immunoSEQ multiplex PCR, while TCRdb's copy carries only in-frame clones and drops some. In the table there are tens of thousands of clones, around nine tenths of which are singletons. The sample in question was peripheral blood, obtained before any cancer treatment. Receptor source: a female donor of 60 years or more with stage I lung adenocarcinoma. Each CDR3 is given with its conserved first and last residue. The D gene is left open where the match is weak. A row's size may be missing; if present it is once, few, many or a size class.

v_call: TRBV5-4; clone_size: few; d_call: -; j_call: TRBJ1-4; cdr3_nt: TGTGCCAGCAGCCGGGATACATCAACTAATGAAAAACTGTTTTTT; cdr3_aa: CASSRDTSTNEKLFF
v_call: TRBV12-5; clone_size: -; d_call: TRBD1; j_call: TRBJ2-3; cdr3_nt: TGTGCTAGTGGTTTGAGCGGACAGGGGGCTCGAGATACGCAGTATTTT; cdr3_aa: CASGLSGQGARDTQYF
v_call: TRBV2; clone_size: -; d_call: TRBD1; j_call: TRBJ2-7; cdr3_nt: TGTGCCAGCAGTGACAGTTCCTCCCTTGGGGGACAGGGCTACGAGCAGTACTTC; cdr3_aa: CASSDSSSLGGQGYEQYF
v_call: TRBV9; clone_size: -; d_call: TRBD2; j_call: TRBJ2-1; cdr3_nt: TGTGCCAGCAGCGTAGGGGGTAGCGGGGGTGAGCAGTTCTTC; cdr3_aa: CASSVGGSGGEQFF
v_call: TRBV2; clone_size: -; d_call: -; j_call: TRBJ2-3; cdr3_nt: TGTGCCAGCAGGGCCGGGCTTAGTAGGAATACGCAGTATTTT; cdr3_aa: CASRAGLSRNTQYF
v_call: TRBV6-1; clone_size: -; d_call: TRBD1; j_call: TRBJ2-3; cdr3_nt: TGTGCCAGCAGCCTCGGACAGGGTACAGATACGCAGTATTTT; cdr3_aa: CASSLGQGTDTQYF
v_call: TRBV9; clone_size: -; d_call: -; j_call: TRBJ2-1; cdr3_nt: TGTGCCAGCGCCAGTTGGGGTGGACAGTCCTACAATGAGCAGTTCTTC; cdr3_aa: CASASWGGQSYNEQFF
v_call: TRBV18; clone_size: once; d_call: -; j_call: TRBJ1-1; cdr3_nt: TGTGCCAGCTCACTCCCCTACACTGAAGCTTTCTTT; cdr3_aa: CASSLPYTEAFF
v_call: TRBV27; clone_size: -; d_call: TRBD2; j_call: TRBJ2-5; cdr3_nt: TGTGCCAGCACCCCGAAGGCTAGCGGGTACCAAGAGACCCAGTACTTC; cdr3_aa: CASTPKASGYQETQYF
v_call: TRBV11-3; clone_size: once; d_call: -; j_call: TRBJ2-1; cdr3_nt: TGTGCCAGCAGCTTAGGTCTGACAGCCTCCTACAATGAGCAGTTCTTC; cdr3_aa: CASSLGLTASYNEQFF
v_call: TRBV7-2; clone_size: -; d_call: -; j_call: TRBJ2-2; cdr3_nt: TGTGCCAGCAGCTTTCCGAGGACCTCGGGCACCGGGGAGCTGTTTTTT; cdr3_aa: CASSFPRTSGTGELFF
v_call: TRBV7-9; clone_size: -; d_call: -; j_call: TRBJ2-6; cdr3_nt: TGTGCCAGGGATTACTCTGGGGCCAACGTCCTGACTTTC; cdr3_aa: CARDYSGANVLTF
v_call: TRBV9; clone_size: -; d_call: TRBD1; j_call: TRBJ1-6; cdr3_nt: TGTGCCAGCAGCGTTACAGGGGTGGTGGATTCACCCCTCCACTTT; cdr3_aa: CASSVTGVVDSPLHF
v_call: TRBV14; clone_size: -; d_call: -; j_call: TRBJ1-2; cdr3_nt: TGTGCCAGCAGCCAAGCTAGGAACTATGGCTACACCTTC; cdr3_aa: CASSQARNYGYTF
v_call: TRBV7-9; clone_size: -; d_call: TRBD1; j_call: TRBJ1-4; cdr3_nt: TGTGCCAGCAGCTTACGGTCCGGACAGGGAAGAAGAACTAATGAAAAACTGTTTTTT; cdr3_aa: CASSLRSGQGRRTNEKLFF
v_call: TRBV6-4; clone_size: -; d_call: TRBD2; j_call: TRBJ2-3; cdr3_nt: TGTGCCAGCAGCGGGGCGGGGGTGCCGTTCACAGATACGCAGTATTTT; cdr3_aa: CASSGAGVPFTDTQYF
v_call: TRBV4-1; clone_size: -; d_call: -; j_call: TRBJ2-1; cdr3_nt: TGCGCCAGCAGCCAACTCCTCCTACCCAGCTCCTACAATGAGCAGTTCTTC; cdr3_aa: CASSQLLLPSSYNEQFF
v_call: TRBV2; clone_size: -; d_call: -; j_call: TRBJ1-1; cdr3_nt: TGTGCCAGCTCACAGGGAGGGAACACTGAAGCTTTCTTT; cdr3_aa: CASSQGGNTEAFF
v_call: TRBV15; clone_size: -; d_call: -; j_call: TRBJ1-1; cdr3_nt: TGTGCCACCAGCAGGGCCAGATTGAACACTGAAGCTTTCTTT; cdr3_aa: CATSRARLNTEAFF
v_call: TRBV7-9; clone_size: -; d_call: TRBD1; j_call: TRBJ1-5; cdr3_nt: TGTGCCAGCAGCTCAGACAGGGCTTCCCAGCCCCAGCATTTT; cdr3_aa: CASSSDRASQPQHF
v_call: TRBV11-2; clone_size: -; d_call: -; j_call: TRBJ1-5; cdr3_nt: TGTGCCAGCAGCTTAGCAGGGGGCAATCAGCCCCAGCATTTT; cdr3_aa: CASSLAGGNQPQHF
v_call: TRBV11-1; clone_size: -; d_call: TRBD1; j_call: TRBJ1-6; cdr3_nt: TGTGCCAGCAAACCTAACAGGGGGCCTAATTCACCCCTCCACTTT; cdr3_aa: CASKPNRGPNSPLHF
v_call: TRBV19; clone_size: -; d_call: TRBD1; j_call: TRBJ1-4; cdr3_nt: TGTGCCAGTAGTGCCGACAGGGGTAGTAATGAAAAACTGTTTTTT; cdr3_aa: CASSADRGSNEKLFF
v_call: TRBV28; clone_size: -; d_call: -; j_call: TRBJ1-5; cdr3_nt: TGTGCCAGCAGTTTTGGACGGGGTTTCAATCAGCCCCAGCATTTT; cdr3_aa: CASSFGRGFNQPQHF
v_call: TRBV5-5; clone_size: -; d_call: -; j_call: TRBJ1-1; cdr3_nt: TGTGCCAGCAGCCAGGGGCGCACTGAAGCTTTCTTT; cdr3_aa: CASSQGRTEAFF
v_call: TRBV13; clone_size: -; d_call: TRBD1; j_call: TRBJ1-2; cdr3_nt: TGTGCCAGCAGCTTAGAAGTGACAGGGAGTGGCTACACCTTC; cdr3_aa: CASSLEVTGSGYTF
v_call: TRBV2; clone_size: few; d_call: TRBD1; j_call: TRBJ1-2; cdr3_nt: TGTGCCAGCAGCAGACAGGGCTTAGGCTATGGCTACACCTTC; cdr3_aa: CASSRQGLGYGYTF
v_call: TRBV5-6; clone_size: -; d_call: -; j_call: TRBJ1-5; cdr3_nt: TGTGCCAGCAGCTTATGGGGGGGAATTGGTCAGCCCCAGCATTTT; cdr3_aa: CASSLWGGIGQPQHF
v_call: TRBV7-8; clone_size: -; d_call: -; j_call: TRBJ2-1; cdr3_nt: TGTGCCAGCAGAGGATCAATCGGGGGGCCCCCCCCATATGAGCAGTTCTTC; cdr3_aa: CASRGSIGGPPPYEQFF
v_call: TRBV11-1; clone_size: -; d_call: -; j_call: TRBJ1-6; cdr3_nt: TGTGCCAGCAGCTTAGCGGGATATTATAATTCACCCCTCCACTTT; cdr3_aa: CASSLAGYYNSPLHF
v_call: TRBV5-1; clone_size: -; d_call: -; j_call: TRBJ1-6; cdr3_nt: TGCGCCAGCAGCAACAGGGATGAAACTTATAATTCACCCCTCCACTTT; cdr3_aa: CASSNRDETYNSPLHF
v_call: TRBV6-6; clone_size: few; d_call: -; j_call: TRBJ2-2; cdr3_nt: TGTGCCAGCAGTTATACGTCCGCCGGGGAGCTGTTTTTT; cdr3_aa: CASSYTSAGELFF
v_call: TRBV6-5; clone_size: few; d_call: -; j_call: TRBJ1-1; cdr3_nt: TGTGCCAGCAGTTACCAAACTCGTGGGGCTGAAGCTTTCTTT; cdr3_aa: CASSYQTRGAEAFF
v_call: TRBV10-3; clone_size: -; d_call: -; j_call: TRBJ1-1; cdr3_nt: TGTGCCATTAGGGGGAACACTGAAGCTTTCTTT; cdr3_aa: CAIRGNTEAFF
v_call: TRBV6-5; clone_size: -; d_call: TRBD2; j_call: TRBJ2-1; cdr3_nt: TGTGCCAGCAGTAGCGGGGGGGCGGTCAATGAGCAGTTCTTC; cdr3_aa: CASSSGGAVNEQFF
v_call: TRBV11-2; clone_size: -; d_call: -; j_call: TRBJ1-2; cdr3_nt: TGTGCCAGCAGACCAAACCGGATTCCTAACTATGGCTACACCTTC; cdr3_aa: CASRPNRIPNYGYTF
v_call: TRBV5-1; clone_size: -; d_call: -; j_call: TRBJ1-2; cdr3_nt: TGCGCCAGCAGCTTGGCCCAGAACTATGGCTACACCTTC; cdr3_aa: CASSLAQNYGYTF